The sequence of this T cell receptor beta chain was determined in a study of blood T cell repertoires in COVID-19. Study context: Sites in the United States, Italy and Spain provided acute and convalescent COVID-19 samples. T cells, B-cell-depleted T cells, or PBMCs provided the cDNA or gDNA that served as material.

The method was immunoSEQ multiplex PCR; TCRdb's version includes in-frame clones alone and lacks a portion of them. The sample shows about 250,000 clones, 87% of them seen only once. This study enrolled people aged about 18 to 100 from roughly 22 US geographic areas. Categorization into cohorts depended on clinical history that participants reported. This CDR3 spans 14 amino acids. Germline CDR1 is MNHEY and CDR2 is SVGEGT. J lost 6 bases, V lost 0 bases, and 2 bases had no gene match. The sequenced sample was PBMCs or T cells enriched from blood (not recorded which). The chain has TRBV6-2 or TRBV6-3 and TRBJ1-5; 7 bases fit TRBD1. The TCR comes from a woman in her 30s with acute COVID-19. The CDR3 bases are TGTGCCAGCAGTTACTCAGGGGGCGGTCAGCCCCAGCATTTT. This gives the protein CASSYSGGGQPQHF.